These 31 T cell receptor beta chains came from one sample sequenced in a study of T-cell reconstitution after alpha-beta-depleted transplantation in children. Unique molecular identifiers were incorporated into the prepared TCRbeta library. TCRdb reanalysed the PCR reads using MiXCR and keeps one entry per CDR3 protein. The sample has 350,000 to 500,000 distinct CDR3 sequences, roughly 43% seen once. Sequenced here: PBMCs, sampled before TCRalphabeta/CD19-depleted stem cell transplant. These receptors came from a girl aged 2 to 10 with aplastic anemia, due to receive a stem cell transplant.

The V and J genes are TRBV7-6 and TRBJ2-4, with D tentatively TRBD1 or TRBD2 (7 bases each). This CDR3 is built from 15 residues. The V gene lost 2 bases and the J gene lost 1 base, with 9 bases spanning the gap. The germline CDR1 and CDR2 sequences are SGHVS and FNYEAQ. The CDR3 DNA is TGTGCCAGCAGCTTACAGGGGGGGGCCAAAAACATTCAGTACTTC. It is translated as CASSLQGGAKNIQYF.

There are many counts of this clonotype. The chain links TRBV12-3 or TRBV12-4 to TRBJ1-5, with 7 positions matching TRBD1. The CDR3 totals 14 residues. V trimming: 2 bases; J trimming: 7 bases; junction bases outside the gene matches: 5. CDR3 DNA sequence: TGTGCCAGCAGTTTAAGGGGGCCGGTGCAGCCCCAGCATTTT. Translated: CASSLRGPVQPQHF.

The chain joins TRBV12-3 or TRBV12-4 to TRBJ1-3, with D tentatively TRBD1 (5 bases). Deletions cut 4 bases from V and 0 bases from J, with 10 bases between. The CDR3 sequence is 15 residues long. As DNA, the CDR3 is TGTGCCAGCAGTTACCGGGGGGGCTCTGGAAACACCATATATTTT. It translates to CASSYRGGSGNTIYF.

This rearrangement joins TRBV19 to TRBJ2-1; 8 bases agree with TRBD1. CDR3 length: 16 amino acids. Per the germline V gene, CDR1 is LNHDA and CDR2 is SQIVND (reference sequence). The junction had 3 bases not matched to a gene; V was cut back by 1 base and J by 1 base. The CDR3 reads CASSIGQGMSYNEQFF. The CDR3 region has the DNA TGTGCCAGTAGTATAGGACAGGGGATGTCCTACAATGAGCAGTTCTTC.

This clonotype was seen more than once but under ten times. The chain has TRBV7-8 and TRBJ2-1, with 8 bases matching TRBD1. The CDR3 has 16 amino acids. From germline, CDR1 is SGHVS and CDR2 FQNEAQ. The J segment lost 0 bases and the V segment lost 5 bases, leaving 6 bases of the junction unmatched. Here the CDR3 reads CASSPAGGFSYNEQFF. The CDR3 bases are TGTGCCAGCAGCCCGGCAGGGGGCTTCTCCTACAATGAGCAGTTCTTC.

The gene calls are TRBV20-1 and TRBJ2-5, with D maybe TRBD1 (5 bases). This CDR3 spans 14 amino acids. Germline loops: CDR1 DFQATT, CDR2 SNEGSKA (reference sequence). V was trimmed by 7 bases and J by 4 bases, leaving 19 bases between them. The CDR3 DNA sequence: TGCAGTGAGACAGTTCCCATACCTGGAGAGACCCAGTACTTC. This sequence encodes CSETVPIPGETQYF.

This clonotype has ten or more counts. The chain is built from TRBV9 and TRBJ1-2; TRBD1 matches 7 bases. The CDR3 sequence is 16 residues long. After removal of 3 bases from V and 4 bases from J, the junction contained 12 bases not matched to a gene. Looked up from germline, CDR1 is SGDLS and CDR2 is YYNGEE. CDR3 sequence reads: CASSGLRGTAGYGYTF. The CDR3 bases are TGTGCCAGCAGCGGTTTACGTGGGACAGCCGGCTATGGCTACACCTTC.

CDR3 coding DNA: TGTGCCAGCAACTTCGACCCGAATAACTATGGCTACACCTTC. Translation: CASNFDPNNYGYTF. The rearrangement joins TRBV28 to TRBJ1-2; unclear D gene. Germline loops: CDR1 MDHEN, CDR2 SYDVKM. The CDR3 loop spans 14 amino acids. V was pared by 7 bases and J by 1 base, with 13 bases between.

This clonotype has ten or more counts. This chain links TRBV27 with TRBJ2-7; D may be TRBD2 (5 bases). From germline, CDR1 is MNHEY and CDR2 SMNVEV (reference sequence). The CDR3 loop spans 15 amino acids. Trimming cost V 5 bases and J 3 bases, with 17 bases left between them. CDR3 region: CASSPVTSGFYEQYF. The CDR3 DNA reads TGTGCCAGCAGTCCCGTAACGAGCGGATTCTACGAGCAGTACTTC.

This clonotype was seen at least ten times. At one end the junction does not follow the germline gene, possibly because of a read error. Here the CDR3 DNA reads TGTGCCAGCAGTTTGGACTCTGGAAACACCATATATTTT. It yields the protein CASSLDSGNTIYF. The J gene is TRBJ1-3, the V gene TRBV5-1; D unresolved. This CDR3 is built from 13 residues. The V gene's germline CDR1 is SGHRS and CDR2 YFSETQ.

This clonotype was seen repeatedly, ten times or more. The J gene is TRBJ2-3, the V gene TRBV19; D may be TRBD1 or TRBD2 (5 bases each). Trimming cost V 3 bases and J 1 base, with 8 bases left between them. Germline V gives CDR1 LNHDA, CDR2 SQIVND (reference sequence). CDR3 length: 14 amino acids. The CDR3 nucleotides read TGTGCCAGTAGTATTCTGGGGGGCACAGATACGCAGTATTTT. Protein sequence: CASSILGGTDTQYF.

This clonotype was recorded a few times. The rearrangement links TRBV5-1 to TRBJ2-4; D not certain. The CDR3 covers 15 residues. CDR1 and CDR2 from the germline V gene are SGHRS and YFSETQ. Trimming took off 0 bases at V and 6 bases at J, with 13 bases between the two ends. This chain's CDR3 is CASSLGAAPRNIQYF. DNA for the CDR3: TGCGCCAGCAGCTTGGGGGCAGCACCAAGAAACATTCAGTACTTC.

This chain links TRBV12-3 or TRBV12-4 with TRBJ2-1; D is perhaps TRBD1 or TRBD2 (5 bases each). V dropped 3 bases and J dropped 7 bases, with 13 bases sitting between them. The CDR3 is 14 amino acids. CDR3 in amino acids: CASSFTPGGNEQFF. DNA of the CDR3: TGTGCCAGCAGTTTCACGCCTGGGGGTAATGAGCAGTTCTTC.

This chain connects TRBV28 to TRBJ2-3; 9 nucleotides match TRBD2. The V gene end was trimmed by 6 bases and the J gene end by 0 bases; junction bases not matched to a gene: 7. Germline V gives CDR1 MDHEN, CDR2 SYDVKM. There are 16 residues in the CDR3. CDR3 bases: TGTGCCAGCAGCTCCGCCGGACTAGCGAGCACAGATACGCAGTATTTT. As protein: CASSSAGLASTDTQYF.

The CDR3 nucleotides read TGTGCCAGCAGTGGTGGGCAGGGTAAGGATCAGCCCCAGCATTTT. Encoded protein: CASSGGQGKDQPQHF. The chain couples TRBV12-3 or TRBV12-4 to TRBJ1-5, with D possibly being TRBD1 (5 bases). V dropped 5 bases and J dropped 5 bases, with 16 bases sitting between them. This CDR3 is 15 amino acids long.

This clonotype was seen many times. This chain uses TRBV7-9 with TRBJ2-5; 7 nucleotides line up with TRBD1. Germline V lookup: CDR1 SEHNR, CDR2 FQNEAQ (reference sequence). The CDR3 sequence is 14 residues long. Trimming took 5 bases from V and 0 from J; bases not matched to a gene: 3. The DNA of the CDR3 is TGTGCCAGCAGCCGACAGGGCTACCAAGAGACCCAGTACTTC. The encoded protein is CASSRQGYQETQYF. Based on the CDR3 plus reference TRBV7-9 and TRBJ2-5, the full variable domain is DTGVSQNPRHKITKRGQNVTFRCDPISEHNRLYWYRQTLGQGPEFLTYFQNEAQLEKSRLLSDRFSAERPKGSFSTLEIQRTEQGDSAMYLCASSRQGYQETQYFGPGTRLLVL.

The V call is TRBV7-2, the J call TRBJ1-1; 8 nucleotides match TRBD1. The CDR3 runs to 12 residues. The junction had 6 bases not matched to a gene; V was cut back by 1 base and J by 14 bases. Looked up from germline, CDR1 is SGHTA and CDR2 is FQGNSA. The CDR3 sequence is CASSLGQGAAFF. CDR3 in DNA: TGTGCCAGCAGCTTAGGTCAGGGGGCCGCGTTCTTT.

CDR3 sequence: CAISASPAGEQYF. The CDR3 coding sequence is TGTGCCATCAGTGCAAGTCCCGCGGGGGAGCAGTACTTC. The V call is TRBV10-3, the J call TRBJ2-7, with D maybe TRBD2 (6 bases). The germline V gene encodes CDR1 ENHRY and CDR2 SYGVKD. The CDR3 has 13 residues. V was cut by 4 bases and J by 7 bases, with 14 bases left in between.

This clonotype has just a few counts. This CDR3 reads CASSDYPGTGYGYTF. The CDR3 DNA sequence: TGTGCCAGCAGTGACTATCCCGGGACAGGATATGGCTACACCTTC. This chain connects TRBV2 to TRBJ1-2, with 8 positions matching TRBD1. Trimming at V came to 3 bases and at J to 5 bases, leaving 8 bases not matched to a gene. Germline CDR1 is SNHLY and CDR2 is FYNNEI. The CDR3 covers 15 residues. The entire variable domain, with the rest obtained from reference TRBV2 and TRBJ1-2, is as follows: EPEVTQTPSHQVTQMGQEVILRCVPISNHLYFYWYRQILGQKVEFLVSFYNNEISEKSEIFDDQFSVERPDGSNFTLKIRSTKLEDSAMYFCASSDYPGTGYGYTFGSGTRLTVV.

The V call is TRBV5-1, the J call TRBJ2-2; a possible D gene is TRBD2 (7 bases). The germline gives CDR1 SGHRS, CDR2 YFSETQ. The CDR3 runs to 16 residues. V lost 4 bases and J 5 bases, leaving 18 bases between the germline ends. The CDR3 loop is CASSPRGQGGTGELFF. The CDR3 bases are TGCGCCAGCAGCCCGCGGGGGCAGGGTGGAACCGGGGAGCTGTTTTTT.

This clonotype was observed once. The DNA for the CDR3 is TGCGCCAGCAGCTTGGTGGCGGACTACGAGCAGTACTTC. Residues: CASSLVADYEQYF. The chain employs TRBV5-1 and TRBJ2-7; D ambiguous. The CDR3 covers 13 residues. V gave up 0 bases and J gave up 3 bases, with 7 bases separating them. The V gene's germline CDR1 is SGHRS and CDR2 YFSETQ.

About this clonotype itself: A read error may account for a junction end that differs from germline. As DNA, the CDR3 is TGTGCCAGCAGCTCGGGACCGTTCTATGGCTACCCCTTC. It encodes CASSSGPFYGYPF. The V gene is TRBV5-5, the J gene TRBJ1-2, with a possible D match to TRBD1 (5 bases). The germline gives CDR1 SGHKS, CDR2 YYEKEE (reference sequence). CDR3 length: 13 amino acids.

This clonotype was found many times. The rearrangement links TRBV12-3 or TRBV12-4 to TRBJ1-2, with D unclear. V dropped 3 bases and J dropped 6 bases, with 8 bases sitting between them. CDR3 length: 12 amino acids. CDR3 nucleotides: TGTGCCAGCAGTTTGTTGGCTAATGGCTACACCTTC. Protein product: CASSLLANGYTF.

The rearrangement uses TRBV7-2 and TRBJ2-7; TRBD2 might be the D (5 bases). Looked up from germline, CDR1 is SGHTA and CDR2 is FQGNSA. With 0 bases removed from V and 2 bases from J, the gap between germline ends came to 17 bases. The CDR3 has 17 residues. The DNA for the CDR3 is TGTGCCAGCAGCTTAGCGGCGTACGGACTGAGACCCTACGAGCAGTACTTC. Protein sequence: CASSLAAYGLRPYEQYF.

This clonotype occurred a few times. V gene TRBV18 combines with J gene TRBJ2-7; 11 bases agree with TRBD2. Germline V gene lookup returns CDR1 KGHSH and CDR2 LQKENI. The J segment lost 3 bases and the V segment lost 4 bases, leaving 5 bases of the junction unmatched. This CDR3 has 15 amino acids. The CDR3 loop reads CASSQTSGGVYEQYF. CDR3 in DNA: TGTGCCAGCTCACAAACTAGCGGGGGAGTCTACGAGCAGTACTTC.

V is TRBV7-2 and J is TRBJ2-5; D is uncertain. Trimming took 5 bases from V and 0 from J, leaving 10 bases between them. The length of the CDR3 is 14 residues. Germline V gene sequence: CDR1 SGHTA, CDR2 FQGNSA. The CDR3 DNA reads TGTGCCAGCAGCGAAACGCTAAACCAAGAGACCCAGTACTTC. Protein sequence: CASSETLNQETQYF.

There are a few counts of this clonotype. CDR3 residues: CATSPPPLYTEAFF. The CDR3, as DNA: TGTGCCACCAGCCCCCCCCCGTTGTACACTGAAGCTTTCTTT. V gene TRBV15 combines with J gene TRBJ1-1; D is unresolved. Germline V gene sequence: CDR1 LNHNV, CDR2 YYDKDF (reference sequence). Trimming left V 5 bases short and J 3 bases short, with 13 bases between. The CDR3 is 14 residues long.

The CDR3 spells CAISESAGDNAKNIQYF. The CDR3 bases are TGTGCCATCAGTGAATCGGCAGGGGACAACGCCAAAAACATTCAGTACTTC. This chain joins TRBV10-3 and TRBJ2-4, with D perhaps TRBD1 (6 bases). Germline CDR1 ENHRY, CDR2 SYGVKD. Trimming took 3 bases from V and 1 from J, leaving 16 bases between them. The CDR3 has 17 residues.

The CDR3 here is CATSPGQGSYEQYF. The CDR3 DNA sequence: TGTGCCACCAGCCCGGGACAGGGGTCATACGAGCAGTACTTC. This chain joins TRBV24-1 and TRBJ2-7, with 10 bases fitting TRBD1. The CDR3 runs to 14 residues. V shed 7 bases and J 4 bases; nucleotides not matched to a gene: 6. Germline V gene sequence: CDR1 KGHDR, CDR2 SFDVKD.

The chain employs TRBV4-2 and TRBJ1-2; TRBD1 is a possible D gene (5 bases). V shed 1 base and J shed 4 bases, with 13 bases lying between them. This CDR3 contains 15 residues. Per germline, CDR1 LGHNA and CDR2 YNFKEQ. CDR3: CASSQGRDSPYGYTF. DNA for the CDR3: TGTGCCAGCAGCCAAGGCAGGGATTCTCCCTATGGCTACACCTTC.

This clonotype was found a few times. V is TRBV6-2 or TRBV6-3 and J is TRBJ2-7; no reliable D call. CDR1 is MNHEY, CDR2 SVGEGT, per germline. V was shortened by 6 bases and J by 7 bases, with 16 bases between the two germline ends. There are 13 residues in the CDR3. The CDR3 loop reads CASSRLPDGEQYF. CDR3 bases: TGTGCCAGCAGCCGACTTCCGGATGGGGAGCAGTACTTC.